This T cell receptor beta chain was obtained from a study of T-cell memory formation after mild COVID-19. Regarding the study as a whole: CD4+ bias marked clones expanding day 15 to 37, unlike balanced contracting clones.

TCRdb reanalysed the 5' RACE reads using MiXCR and keeps one entry per CDR3 protein. Here the sample spans 170,000 or so distinct CDR3 sequences, about a third being singletons. In this sample, this clonotype turned up once. Its antigen is undetermined. The CDR3 runs to 15 residues. V was shortened by 2 bases and J by 0 bases, with 5 bases between the two germline ends. Germline assignment: CDR1 MNHEY and CDR2 SVGEGT. The TCR sequence derives from an adult woman who had mild COVID-19 (a few samples of this study predate the infection). Cell type and time point are not known. The chain combines TRBV6-2 or TRBV6-3 with TRBJ2-6; D not resolved. The sequenced material came from PBMCs or a T cell subset sorted from them (not recorded which). CDR3 bases: TGTGCCAGCAGTTACAGAGTCTCTGGGGCCAACGTCCTGACTTTC. This sequence encodes CASSYRVSGANVLTF.